A selection of T cell receptor beta chains follows, all from one sample in a study of cytomegalovirus exposure and HLA in healthy donors. TCRdb's copy holds only in-frame clones and misses some; the assay was immunoSEQ multiplex PCR. The data contain about 250,000 clones, roughly two thirds of them singletons. Sequenced sample: PBMCs. The receptors derive from a female donor in good health and CMV-seronegative. Each CDR3 is given with its conserved first and last residue. Each record gives: J gene, V gene, D gene, clone size, CDR3 protein, CDR3 DNA. A D gene is named only where the DNA matches it firmly. Clone size is stated in some rows and not others, as once, few, many or a class when expanded.

j_gene: TRBJ2-7; v_gene: TRBV11-3; d_gene: .; abundance: .; CDR3aa: CASSLMRGGSYEQYF; CDR3nt: TGTGCCAGCAGCTTAATGCGGGGAGGCTCCTACGAGCAGTACTTC
j_gene: TRBJ1-1; v_gene: TRBV13; d_gene: .; abundance: few; CDR3aa: CASRTRGDKNTEAFF; CDR3nt: TGTGCCAGCAGAACCAGGGGCGATAAGAACACTGAAGCTTTCTTT
j_gene: TRBJ1-1; v_gene: TRBV27; d_gene: .; abundance: .; CDR3aa: CASVGGTEAFF; CDR3nt: TGTGCCAGCGTTGGAGGAACTGAAGCTTTCTTT
j_gene: TRBJ2-1; v_gene: TRBV18; d_gene: TRBD1; abundance: .; CDR3aa: CASSQPGQGRNEQFF; CDR3nt: TGTGCCAGCTCACAACCGGGACAGGGGCGCAATGAGCAGTTCTTC
j_gene: TRBJ2-2; v_gene: TRBV7-2; d_gene: .; abundance: .; CDR3aa: CASSRPQAPGELFF; CDR3nt: TGTGCCAGCAGCCGACCTCAGGCCCCCGGGGAGCTGTTTTTT
j_gene: TRBJ2-1; v_gene: TRBV19; d_gene: TRBD1; abundance: .; CDR3aa: CASRGTARKYNEQFF; CDR3nt: TGTGCCAGTAGAGGGACAGCCCGGAAGTACAATGAGCAGTTCTTC
j_gene: TRBJ2-3; v_gene: TRBV10-1; d_gene: TRBD2; abundance: .; CDR3aa: CASSESGTSADTQYF; CDR3nt: TGCGCCAGCAGTGAGTCCGGGACTAGCGCCGATACGCAGTATTTT
j_gene: TRBJ2-1; v_gene: TRBV7-6; d_gene: .; abundance: .; CDR3aa: CASSLFSHNEQFF; CDR3nt: TGTGCCAGCAGCTTATTCTCCCACAATGAGCAGTTCTTC
j_gene: TRBJ2-7; v_gene: TRBV5-1; d_gene: TRBD1; abundance: .; CDR3aa: CASRTGGSYEQYF; CDR3nt: TGCGCCAGCAGGACAGGGGGCTCCTACGAGCAGTACTTC
j_gene: TRBJ2-3; v_gene: TRBV7-9; d_gene: .; abundance: .; CDR3aa: CASSQPGSGLDTQYF; CDR3nt: TGTGCCAGCAGCCAACCCGGGTCCGGGTTGGATACGCAGTATTTT
j_gene: TRBJ1-1; v_gene: TRBV6-1; d_gene: .; abundance: .; CDR3aa: CASRGEGKVKAFF; CDR3nt: TGTGCCAGCAGGGGGGAGGGAAAGGTGAAAGCTTTCTTT
j_gene: TRBJ2-5; v_gene: TRBV27; d_gene: .; abundance: .; CDR3aa: CASRTGVGETQYF; CDR3nt: TGTGCCAGCCGTACGGGAGTAGGGGAGACCCAGTACTTC
j_gene: TRBJ2-5; v_gene: TRBV14; d_gene: TRBD1; abundance: .; CDR3aa: CASSRRPGQGTQETQYF; CDR3nt: TGTGCCAGCAGCCGACGTCCGGGACAGGGTACCCAAGAGACCCAGTACTTC
j_gene: TRBJ1-2; v_gene: TRBV28; d_gene: .; abundance: few; CDR3aa: CASSASGVTEGYTF; CDR3nt: TGTGCCAGCAGTGCGTCCGGTGTGACGGAGGGCTACACCTTC
j_gene: TRBJ1-6; v_gene: TRBV30; d_gene: TRBD1; abundance: few; CDR3aa: CAWRDRDRGSKSPLHF; CDR3nt: TGTGCCTGGAGGGACAGGGACAGGGGGTCAAAATCACCCCTCCACTTT
j_gene: TRBJ2-1; v_gene: TRBV11-3; d_gene: TRBD2; abundance: .; CDR3aa: CASSIWTSGNEQFF; CDR3nt: TGTGCCAGCAGCATTTGGACTAGCGGGAATGAGCAGTTCTTC
j_gene: TRBJ2-7; v_gene: TRBV28; d_gene: .; abundance: .; CDR3aa: CASSFPRSYEQYF; CDR3nt: TGTGCCAGCAGCTTCCCCCGCTCCTACGAGCAGTACTTC
j_gene: TRBJ2-7; v_gene: TRBV6-6; d_gene: TRBD2; abundance: .; CDR3aa: CASSYGLAGPYEQYF; CDR3nt: TGTGCCAGCAGTTACGGGCTAGCGGGTCCCTACGAGCAGTACTTC
j_gene: TRBJ1-1; v_gene: TRBV7-2; d_gene: .; abundance: few; CDR3aa: CASSPPQGYTEAFF; CDR3nt: TGTGCCAGCAGCCCGCCACAGGGATACACTGAAGCTTTCTTT
j_gene: TRBJ1-2; v_gene: TRBV29-1; d_gene: .; abundance: .; CDR3aa: CSVVSGRGGFF; CDR3nt: TGCAGCGTTGTTAGCGGACGGGGGGGGTTCTTC
j_gene: TRBJ2-2; v_gene: TRBV5-1; d_gene: TRBD2; abundance: .; CDR3aa: CASSLTSGLRELFF; CDR3nt: TGCGCCAGCAGCCTGACTAGCGGCCTCCGGGAGCTGTTTTTT
j_gene: TRBJ2-3; v_gene: TRBV9; d_gene: .; abundance: .; CDR3aa: CASSALVADTQYF; CDR3nt: TGTGCCAGCAGCGCCCTGGTAGCAGATACGCAGTATTTT
j_gene: TRBJ2-2; v_gene: TRBV5-1; d_gene: TRBD2; abundance: .; CDR3aa: CASSSLAGGNTGELFF; CDR3nt: TGCGCCAGCAGCTCTCTAGCGGGGGGGAACACCGGGGAGCTGTTTTTT
j_gene: TRBJ2-7; v_gene: TRBV2; d_gene: .; abundance: .; CDR3aa: CASTIDRTDYEQYF; CDR3nt: TGTGCCAGCACCATCGACAGGACCGACTACGAGCAGTACTTC
j_gene: TRBJ1-5; v_gene: TRBV7-2; d_gene: .; abundance: .; CDR3aa: CASSFRDNQPQHF; CDR3nt: TGTGCCAGCAGCTTCCGGGACAATCAGCCCCAGCATTTT
j_gene: TRBJ2-7; v_gene: TRBV7-9; d_gene: TRBD1; abundance: few; CDR3aa: CSSSLGQGMGDYEQYF; CDR3nt: TGTTCCAGCAGCTTAGGACAGGGTATGGGGGATTACGAGCAGTACTTC
j_gene: TRBJ1-2; v_gene: TRBV29-1; d_gene: TRBD1; abundance: .; CDR3aa: CSVGTTGQGYTF; CDR3nt: TGCAGCGTTGGGACGACAGGGCAAGGCTACACCTTC
j_gene: TRBJ2-7; v_gene: TRBV30; d_gene: TRBD1; abundance: .; CDR3aa: CAWGQGPYEQYF; CDR3nt: TGTGCCTGGGGACAGGGTCCGTACGAGCAGTACTTC
j_gene: TRBJ2-1; v_gene: TRBV27; d_gene: TRBD2; abundance: .; CDR3aa: CASSLLAGGPHNEQFF; CDR3nt: TGTGCCAGCAGTCTACTAGCGGGAGGGCCCCACAATGAGCAGTTCTTC
j_gene: TRBJ2-7; v_gene: TRBV10-3; d_gene: .; abundance: .; CDR3aa: CAISEQGGASSYEQYF; CDR3nt: TGTGCCATCAGTGAACAGGGGGGGGCCAGCTCCTACGAGCAGTACTTC
j_gene: TRBJ2-1; v_gene: TRBV2; d_gene: TRBD1; abundance: .; CDR3aa: CASSAFPGQGNEQFF; CDR3nt: TGTGCCAGCAGTGCGTTTCCGGGACAGGGCAATGAGCAGTTCTTC
j_gene: TRBJ2-6; v_gene: TRBV7-9; d_gene: .; abundance: .; CDR3aa: CASSQMWSSGANVLTF; CDR3nt: TGTGCCAGCAGCCAGATGTGGAGCTCTGGGGCCAACGTCCTGACTTTC
j_gene: TRBJ1-2; v_gene: TRBV7-8; d_gene: .; abundance: .; CDR3aa: CASSLDRAYGYTF; CDR3nt: TGTGCCAGCAGCTTAGACAGGGCCTATGGCTACACCTTC
j_gene: TRBJ1-2; v_gene: TRBV21-1; d_gene: .; abundance: .; CDR3aa: CASRDRGRRFGYGYTF; CDR3nt: TGTGCCAGCAGGGACAGGGGGCGCAGGTTTGGGTATGGCTACACCTTC
j_gene: TRBJ2-7; v_gene: TRBV27; d_gene: TRBD2; abundance: .; CDR3aa: CASARGAGGYEQYF; CDR3nt: TGTGCCAGCGCGAGGGGAGCGGGAGGGTACGAGCAGTACTTC
j_gene: TRBJ1-1; v_gene: TRBV2; d_gene: .; abundance: .; CDR3aa: CASSERSWTEAFF; CDR3nt: TGTGCCAGCAGTGAACGGAGTTGGACTGAAGCTTTCTTT
j_gene: TRBJ2-4; v_gene: TRBV19; d_gene: .; abundance: .; CDR3aa: CASTPRPGDIQYF; CDR3nt: TGTGCCAGTACTCCCCGACCGGGGGACATTCAGTACTTC
j_gene: TRBJ2-5; v_gene: TRBV9; d_gene: TRBD2; abundance: .; CDR3aa: CASSVDRLAQETQYF; CDR3nt: TGTGCCAGCAGCGTAGACCGACTAGCCCAAGAGACCCAGTACTTC
j_gene: TRBJ1-4; v_gene: TRBV5-4; d_gene: .; abundance: .; CDR3aa: CASTLPGEKLFF; CDR3nt: TGTGCCAGCACTCTACCGGGGGAAAAACTGTTTTTT
j_gene: TRBJ1-2; v_gene: TRBV5-6; d_gene: .; abundance: few; CDR3aa: CASSRETGKANYGYTF; CDR3nt: TGTGCCAGCAGCCGCGAAACAGGGAAAGCTAACTATGGCTACACCTTC
j_gene: TRBJ1-2; v_gene: TRBV7-9; d_gene: .; abundance: .; CDR3aa: CSSSPKTDYGYTF; CDR3nt: TGTTCCAGCAGCCCTAAGACAGACTATGGCTACACCTTC
j_gene: TRBJ2-2; v_gene: TRBV29-1; d_gene: TRBD1; abundance: .; CDR3aa: CSVDWGQGVAGELFF; CDR3nt: TGCAGCGTTGACTGGGGACAGGGGGTGGCCGGGGAGCTGTTTTTT
j_gene: TRBJ2-3; v_gene: TRBV9; d_gene: .; abundance: .; CDR3aa: CASSVANREDTQYF; CDR3nt: TGTGCCAGCAGCGTAGCTAACAGGGAAGATACGCAGTATTTT
j_gene: TRBJ2-2; v_gene: TRBV7-7; d_gene: .; abundance: .; CDR3aa: CASSIGAGYGELFF; CDR3nt: TGTGCCAGCAGTATTGGGGCAGGATACGGGGAGCTGTTTTTT
j_gene: TRBJ2-3; v_gene: TRBV6-6; d_gene: .; abundance: few; CDR3aa: CASSYVGAGTGSTQYF; CDR3nt: TGTGCCAGCAGTTACGTGGGGGCAGGGACGGGATCTACGCAGTATTTT
j_gene: TRBJ2-7; v_gene: TRBV7-9; d_gene: TRBD2; abundance: few; CDR3aa: CSSSTQLATYEQYF; CDR3nt: TGTTCCAGCAGCACCCAACTAGCGACCTACGAGCAGTACTTC
j_gene: TRBJ1-4; v_gene: TRBV15; d_gene: .; abundance: .; CDR3aa: CATSRDRAGGEKLFF; CDR3nt: TGTGCCACCAGCAGAGATCGGGCAGGAGGGGAAAAACTGTTTTTT